A single sample is the source of the 22 T cell receptor beta chains below, sequenced in a study of OX40 agonist ivuxolimab in advanced cancers. The repertoire was sequenced with immunoSEQ multiplex PCR; TCRdb's copy has only in-frame clones and lacks some. Altogether about 50,000 clones are present, 88% being singletons, with the ten largest covering roughly 0.98%. This specimen consisted of CD4+ or CD8+ T cells sorted from blood, obtained in a trial of the OX40 agonist ivuxolimab. The origin of the receptors is an adult with an advanced solid tumor such as melanoma, head and neck, liver or kidney cancer.

The chain has TRBV7-2 and TRBJ2-5; 9 bases fit TRBD2. Germline CDR1 is SGHTA and CDR2 is FQGNSA. The CDR3 is 19 amino acids. V lost 1 base, J lost 4 bases, and 16 bases stayed unmatched. In nucleotides, the CDR3 is TGTGCCAGCAGCTTAGTTTTTGTAATAGCGGGAGAGGGCGGAGAGACCCAGTACTTC. Translation gives CASSLVFVIAGEGGETQYF.

V is TRBV4-3 and J is TRBJ1-1; D is uncertain. The V and J ends lost 1 base and 6 bases respectively, with 12 bases between them. There are 14 residues in the CDR3. Germline V gene lookup returns CDR1 LGHNA and CDR2 YSLEER. The CDR3, as DNA: TGCGCCAGCAGCCAAGTAGATGGGAGAGCTGAAGCTTTCTTT. Its protein product is CASSQVDGRAEAFF.

The chain carries TRBV7-3 and TRBJ2-1; no definite D call. V was trimmed by 0 bases and J by 0 bases, leaving 6 bases between them. Germline V gives CDR1 SGHTA, CDR2 FQGTGA. The CDR3 length is 15 residues. The CDR3 DNA follows: TGTGCCAGCAGCTTAACTGGGGACTCCTACAATGAGCAGTTCTTC. Amino acids: CASSLTGDSYNEQFF.

The rearrangement joins TRBV23-1 to TRBJ2-5; no definite D call. TRBV23-1 is given ORF status, its function remaining uncertain. Between the trimmed V and J ends, which lost 4 bases and 1 base, there was a span of 25 bases. The CDR3 length is 19 residues. The CDR3 here is CASSLLSSRLQSFQETQYF. CDR3 DNA: TGCGCCAGCAGTCTCTTATCTTCTAGGTTGCAGAGCTTCCAAGAGACCCAGTACTTC.

This clone was picked up one time. The chain combines TRBV11-2 with TRBJ2-7; D uncertain. Trimming stripped 5 bases from V and 5 bases from J, with 13 bases between. The CDR3 totals 13 residues. The germline V gene has CDR1 SGHAT and CDR2 FQNNGV. The CDR3 region is CASSGRLVDEQYF. The CDR3 coding sequence is TGTGCCAGCAGCGGCCGGTTAGTCGACGAGCAGTACTTC.

The chain carries TRBV7-9 and TRBJ2-5; D is undetermined. V gave up 4 bases and J gave up 8 bases, with 5 bases separating them. The CDR3 totals 10 residues. The germline V gene has CDR1 SEHNR and CDR2 FQNEAQ (reference sequence). The CDR3: CASSSITQYF. CDR3 coding DNA: TGTGCCAGCAGCTCCATAACCCAGTACTTC.

The chain employs TRBV19 and TRBJ2-7; 12 bases match TRBD1. The CDR3 consists of 15 residues. V lost 5 bases to trimming and J lost 5 bases; unmatched junction nucleotides: 7. Germline V gene lookup returns CDR1 LNHDA and CDR2 SQIVND (reference sequence). The CDR3 sequence is CASSQGQGAPNEQYF. DNA of the CDR3: TGTGCCAGTAGTCAGGGACAGGGGGCGCCGAACGAGCAGTACTTC.

The V and J genes are TRBV6-5 and TRBJ2-3; D unresolved. The length of the CDR3 is 13 residues. V was shortened by 6 bases and J by 5 bases, with 12 bases between the two germline ends. The V gene's germline CDR1 is MNHEY and CDR2 SVGAGI. The CDR3 is CASRLLGLDTQYF. The CDR3 DNA reads TGTGCCAGCAGATTACTCGGGTTAGATACGCAGTATTTT.

This clone showed up just once. The chain joins TRBV6-1 to TRBJ2-3; D remains ambiguous. There are 12 residues in the CDR3. CDR1 is MNHNS and CDR2 is SASEGT in the germline V gene. V dropped 6 bases and J dropped 7 bases, with 11 bases sitting between them. The CDR3 reads CASRVSTNTQYF. The CDR3 coding sequence is TGTGCCAGCAGGGTCTCTACCAATACGCAGTATTTT.

The chain uses TRBV30 and TRBJ1-6; possibly TRBD1 for D (5 bases). V gave up 1 base and J gave up 7 bases, with 14 bases separating them. CDR1 is GTSNPN, CDR2 SVGIG, per germline (reference sequence). The CDR3 is 15 amino acids. The CDR3 bases are TGTGCCTGGAGTGCATCGGGACCCGAGAATTCACCCCTCCACTTT. Its protein product is CAWSASGPENSPLHF.

The genes are TRBV2 and TRBJ2-2; D is possibly TRBD2 (5 bases). The germline V gene encodes CDR1 SNHLY and CDR2 FYNNEI. Trimming took 6 bases from V and 6 from J, leaving 14 bases between them. The CDR3 has 14 residues. CDR3 coding DNA: TGTGCCAGCAGACCTCGGGATCCTTCCGGGGAGCTGTTTTTT. Its translation: CASRPRDPSGELFF.

Concerning this clone: In this CDR3 the conserved last residue, phenylalanine or tryptophan, is missing, so a read error is likely. Because the CDR3's place on the DNA is in doubt, the DNA is left out and the CDR3 is given as listed by TCRdb. J is TRBJ2-7 and V is TRBV10-3. The V gene's germline CDR1 is ENHRY and CDR2 SYGVKD. Counting both end residues, the CDR3 totals 12 amino acids. CDR3 residues: CAISAPGVDQVI.

V usage is TRBV28 and J usage is TRBJ2-7, with D perhaps matching TRBD1 or TRBD2 (5 bases each). The CDR3 is 13 residues long. Germline lookup yields CDR1 MDHEN and CDR2 SYDVKM. V dropped 8 bases and J dropped 1 base, with 12 bases sitting between them. In DNA, the CDR3 is TGTGCCAGCCAGTACGGGGCTTCCTACGAGCAGTACTTC. Translated, it gives CASQYGASYEQYF.

This chain joins TRBV19 and TRBJ2-3, with D perhaps given as TRBD1 or TRBD2 (5 bases each). There are 15 residues in the CDR3. Trimming left V 5 bases short and J 0 bases short, with 12 bases between. Per the germline V gene, CDR1 is LNHDA and CDR2 is SQIVND (reference sequence). CDR3 nucleotide sequence: TGTGCCAGTAGTGGTTGGGGGAAGAGCACAGATACGCAGTATTTT. Translation: CASSGWGKSTDTQYF.

There are a few counts of this clone. DNA of the CDR3: TGTGCCAGCAGCTTAGTCCCGGAGGGCGAAGCTTTCTTT. Translation: CASSLVPEGEAFF. The chain carries TRBV13 and TRBJ1-1; no reliable D call. CDR3 size: 13 residues. Trimming pared 1 base from V and 8 bases from J, leaving 11 bases between. The V gene's germline CDR1 is PRHDT and CDR2 FYEKMQ (reference sequence).

The chain uses TRBV9 and TRBJ2-2; TRBD2 matches 10 bases. The CDR3 spans 16 residues. J lost 3 bases, V lost 2 bases, and 4 bases had no gene match. CDR1 SGDLS and CDR2 YYNGEE come from the germline V gene. CDR3 DNA: TGTGCCAGCAGCGTTCTAGCGGGAGAATACACCGGGGAGCTGTTTTTT. This codes for CASSVLAGEYTGELFF. The variable domain in full, with the rest retrieved from reference TRBV9 and TRBJ2-2, is DSGVTQTPKHLITATGQRVTLRCSPRSGDLSVYWYQQSLDQGLQFLIQYYNGEERAKGNILERFSAQQFPDLHSELNLSSLELGDSALYFCASSVLAGEYTGELFFGEGSRLTVL.

This clone was detected only a few times. Here the CDR3 reads CASSIDIPSTGRAYEQYF. CDR3 bases: TGTGCCAGTAGTATAGATATTCCCTCGACAGGTAGGGCCTACGAGCAGTACTTC. V usage is TRBV19 and J usage is TRBJ2-7; TRBD1 might be the D (6 bases). V was cut by 0 bases and J by 2 bases, with 20 bases left in between. The CDR3 is 18 amino acids. Per the germline V gene, CDR1 is LNHDA and CDR2 is SQIVND (reference sequence).

The rearrangement links TRBV12-5 to TRBJ2-3; 12 nucleotides align to TRBD2. The CDR3 contains 16 residues. Germline values: CDR1 LGHNT, CDR2 FRNRAP. J gave up 2 bases and V 4 bases, and 4 bases lay outside the gene matches. CDR3 residues: CASGSGLAGSTDTQYF. For the CDR3, the DNA is TGTGCTAGTGGTTCCGGACTAGCGGGATCCACAGATACGCAGTATTTT.

This clone was detected only a few times. This rearrangement joins TRBV14 to TRBJ2-5; 12 bases map to TRBD2. This CDR3 region has 16 residues. Germline values: CDR1 SGHDN, CDR2 FVKESK. V lost 3 bases and J lost 5; bases outside the gene matches: 7. CDR3 sequence reads: CASSQSSTSGSETQYF. The DNA for the CDR3 is TGTGCCAGCAGCCAGAGTTCGACTAGCGGGAGTGAGACCCAGTACTTC. The full variable domain, in which reference TRBV14 and TRBJ2-5 provide the parts outside the CDR3, is EAGVTQFPSHSVIEKGQTVTLRCDPISGHDNLYWYRRVMGKEIKFLLHFVKESKQDESGMPNNRFLAERTGGTYSTLKVQPAELEDSGVYFCASSQSSTSGSETQYFGPGTRLLVL.

V usage is TRBV19 and J usage is TRBJ1-6; TRBD1 might be the D (6 bases). V shed 1 base and J shed 7 bases, with 8 bases lying between them. CDR3 length: 14 residues. CDR1 is LNHDA and CDR2 is SQIVND in the germline V gene (reference sequence). The CDR3 loop is CASSIVGGNSPLHF. The CDR3 DNA reads as TGTGCCAGTAGTATAGTAGGGGGGAATTCACCCCTCCACTTT.

This sequence joins TRBV2 and TRBJ2-2, with D tentatively TRBD1 (6 bases). Trimming took off 8 bases at V and 1 base at J, with 11 bases between the two ends. The CDR3 is 14 residues long. The germline CDR1 and CDR2 sequences are SNHLY and FYNNEI. DNA of the CDR3: TGTGCCAGCGCTCCGGGACAGAACACCGGGGAGCTGTTTTTT. Encoded protein: CASAPGQNTGELFF.

A few counts support this clone. The chain joins TRBV11-2 to TRBJ2-3; 12 nucleotides line up with TRBD2. Germline values: CDR1 SGHAT, CDR2 FQNNGV. The trim removed 5 bases at V and 4 bases at J, leaving 7 bases unmatched. The CDR3 is made up of 16 amino acids. The CDR3 bases are TGTGCCAGCAGCGAGAGGACTAGCGGGACGCCAGATACGCAGTATTTT. This sequence encodes CASSERTSGTPDTQYF.